This TCR beta chain was identified during a study of blood T cell repertoires in COVID-19 (dated by TCRdb to 2019 to 2021). Study-wide context: Samples from collaborators originated in the United States, Italy and Spain and spanned both the acute and convalescent phases of COVID-19. The prospective study material was composed of cDNA or gDNA derived from T cells, B-cell-depleted T cells, or PBMCs. Subjects who had been exposed to COVID-19, were actively infected with it, or had recovered from it provided the deeply sampled blood TCRbeta repertoires that made up the dataset. A freely available public database, intended as a resource for researchers studying the immune response to SARS-CoV-2, is where the repertoires were released. Samples came from the ongoing ImmuneRACE study (first 160 participants) plus 1,254 subjects from 6 global collaborators. Sample metadata almost always included a de-identified subject ID, COVID-19 status, age in years and sex. Where HLA class I and class II types were available, the types were taken from metadata supplied by the sample provider, not from assay-based typing. Results the study describes overall, beyond this receptor: Clinical and demographic metadata were provided uncurated, with the amount varying by source and participant.

TCRbeta CDR3 regions were amplified from genomic DNA using the immunoSEQ Assay, a bias-controlled multiplex PCR. The study's processing was this. The number of nucleated cells in each sample was estimated from the amplification of reference gene primers within the assay. To quantify the absolute abundance of each unique TCRbeta CDR3 rearrangement, sequence reads were collapsed and filtered. For each sample, productive Simpson clonality was calculated as the square root of Simpson's diversity index over productive rearrangements. TCRdb provides this immuneACCESS table in a form limited to in-frame rearrangements. Some clones are lacking; in checked studies, under half of them reflect an unresolved V gene, and why the rest are absent is not known. Clone size and V and J calls were adopted from that table, with D and trimming inferred from the DNA. The sample table contains 200,000 to 250,000 clones; only one count was recorded for about four fifths of them. The ten largest clones represent about 6.6% of the sample.

With respect to this clone: The antigen this receptor binds is unknown. No clone much larger than this one lies a single base away; base qualities are absent.

The CDR1 and CDR2 encoded by the germline V gene are MRHNA and SNTAGT. Counted from cysteine to phenylalanine, this CDR3 has 16 amino acids. The DNA shown is the 48-base CDR3, in frame from base 1. V lost 6 bases and J lost 6 bases, and the count of bases not matched to a germline gene is 9. Enrolling through a virtual design, the prospective study's participants ranged in age from roughly 18 to 89 years and lived across roughly 24 United States geographic areas. To assign participants to cohorts, the prospective study relied on clinical history that participants themselves reported in a screening survey and a study questionnaire. Recovered participants in ImmuneRACE Cohort 3 were defined as having two consecutive negative NP/OP PCR tests, clearance from a healthcare professional, or resolution of symptoms. Each participant in the prospective study had whole blood, serum and a nasopharyngeal or oropharyngeal swab collected by mobile phlebotomists. Over a roughly 2-month period, participants in the prospective study had the option of providing additional blood draws and questionnaires. Prospective study blood samples were shipped either frozen or at room temperature before DNA extraction.

The TCR comes from a woman between 40 and 50 years old who had recovered from COVID-19. Sequencing was done on a sample of PBMCs or T cells enriched from blood (not recorded which). Recombination connected TRBV6-4 to TRBJ2-2, and TRBD2 matches 11 of the central bases. CDR3 protein: CASSPTSGSAAGELFF. Here is the DNA: TGTGCCAGCAGCCCAACTAGCGGGAGCGCGGCCGGGGAGCTGTTTTTT.